Detailed here is one T cell receptor (beta chain). What it recognizes is unknown. The source of the sample is a study of response to subunit inactivated influenza vaccine. Findings and caveats of the study: The authors suggested that every seasonal influenza vaccination recruits few new T cells.

TCRdb analysed the RT-PCR reads with MiXCR anew, one entry per CDR3 protein. This sample has roughly 630,000 distinct CDR3 sequences, with 11% to 15% found just once. The input for sequencing was PBMCs from blood, taken approximately 15 days before vaccination. The sequence came from a man in his fifties who received an inactivated influenza vaccine.

CDR3 DNA: TGTGCCAGCAGCCAAGATCACCCGAACAGGGCCCACACCTTC. Translation gives CASSQDHPNRAHTF. The chain carries TRBV3-1 and TRBJ1-2; tentative D call: TRBD1 (6 bases). CDR1 and CDR2 from the germline V gene are LGHDT and YNNKEL (reference sequence). CDR3 size: 14 residues. Trimming left V 0 bases short and J 12 bases short, with 17 bases between.